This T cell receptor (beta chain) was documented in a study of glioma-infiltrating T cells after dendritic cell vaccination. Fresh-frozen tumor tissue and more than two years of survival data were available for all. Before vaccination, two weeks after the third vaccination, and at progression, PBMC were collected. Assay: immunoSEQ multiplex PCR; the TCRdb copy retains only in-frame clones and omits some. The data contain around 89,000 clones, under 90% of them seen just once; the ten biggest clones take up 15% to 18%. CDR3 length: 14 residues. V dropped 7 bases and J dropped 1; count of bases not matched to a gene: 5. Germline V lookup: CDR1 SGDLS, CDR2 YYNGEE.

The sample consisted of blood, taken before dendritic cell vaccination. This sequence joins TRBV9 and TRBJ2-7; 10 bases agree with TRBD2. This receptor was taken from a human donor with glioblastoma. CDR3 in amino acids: CASSRTSGSYEQYF. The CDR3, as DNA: TGTGCCAGCTCCCGGACTAGCGGTTCCTACGAGCAGTACTTC.